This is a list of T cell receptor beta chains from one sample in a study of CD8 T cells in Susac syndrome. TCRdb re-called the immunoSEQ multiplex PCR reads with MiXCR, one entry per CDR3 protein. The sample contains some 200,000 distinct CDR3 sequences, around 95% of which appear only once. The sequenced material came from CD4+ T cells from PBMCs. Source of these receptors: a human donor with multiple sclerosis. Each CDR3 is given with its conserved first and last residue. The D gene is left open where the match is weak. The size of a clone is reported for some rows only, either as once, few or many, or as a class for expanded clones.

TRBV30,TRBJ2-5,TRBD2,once,TGTGCCTGGGCTCTAGCGGGAGGCCAGACCCAGTACTTC,CAWALAGGQTQYF
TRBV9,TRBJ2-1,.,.,TGTGCCAGCAGCGTAGGGTTGTGGGAGCAGATCCATGAGCAGTTCTTC,CASSVGLWEQIHEQFF
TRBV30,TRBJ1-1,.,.,TGTGCCTGGAGTGTATACAGGTCTGAAGCTTTCTTT,CAWSVYRSEAFF
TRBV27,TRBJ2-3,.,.,TGTGCCAGCACTCCGGGGTTTGGGGGCGGTACGCAGTATTTT,CASTPGFGGGTQYF
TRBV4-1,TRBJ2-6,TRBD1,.,TGCGCCAGCAGTCAAGGGACAGGGACCTCCTCTGGGGCCAACGTCCTGACTTTC,CASSQGTGTSSGANVLTF
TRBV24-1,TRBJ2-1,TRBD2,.,TGTGCCACCAGTGACAGGAGCGGGGGATTTAATGAGCAGTTCTTC,CATSDRSGGFNEQFF
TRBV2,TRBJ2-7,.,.,TGTGCCAGCAGCAATCGGGACACTCGACCGTCCTACGAGCAGTACTTC,CASSNRDTRPSYEQYF
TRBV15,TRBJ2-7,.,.,TGTGCCACCAGCAGAGGTAGGGTGATCTCCTACGAGCAGTACTTC,CATSRGRVISYEQYF
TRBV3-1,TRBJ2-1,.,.,TGTGCCAGCAGCCCCTACAGGAATGATCCGTTCTTC,CASSPYRNDPFF
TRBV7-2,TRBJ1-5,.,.,TGTGCCAGCAGCTTAGAGTGGGGAGGCGGCAATCAGCCCCAGCATTTT,CASSLEWGGGNQPQHF
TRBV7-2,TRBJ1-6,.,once,TGTGCCAGCCGTACGAATAATTCACCCCTCCACTTT,CASRTNNSPLHF
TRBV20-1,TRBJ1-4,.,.,TGCAGTGCTAGGGACGGGAATGAAAAACTGTTTTTT,CSARDGNEKLFF
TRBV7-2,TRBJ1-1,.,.,TGTGCCAGTCTGTGGCAGAGCATGAACACTGAAGCTTTCTTT,CASLWQSMNTEAFF
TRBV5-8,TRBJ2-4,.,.,TGTGCCAGCAGCCATAAAACTAACATTCAGTACTTC,CASSHKTNIQYF
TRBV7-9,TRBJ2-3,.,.,TGTGCCAGCAAGGAGCGTCCCCACACAGATACGCAGTATTTT,CASKERPHTDTQYF
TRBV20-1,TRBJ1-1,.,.,TGCAGTGCTGGAGGAGGGGGAGGGAACACTGAAGCTTTCTTT,CSAGGGGGNTEAFF
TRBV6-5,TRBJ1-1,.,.,TGTGCCAGCGGCCGAAGGGGGGTTGGTACTGAAGCTTTCTTT,CASGRRGVGTEAFF
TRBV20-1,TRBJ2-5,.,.,TGCAGTGCTAGGCTCAGGCCAAGGGAGACCCAGTACTTC,CSARLRPRETQYF
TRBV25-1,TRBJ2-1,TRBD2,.,TGTGCCAGCAGTGAGCGGCTAGCGGGAGAGGGTGAGCAGTTCTTC,CASSERLAGEGEQFF
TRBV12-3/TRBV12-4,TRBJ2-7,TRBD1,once,TGTGCCAGCAGCCAATTCGACAGGGCCTACGAGCAGTACTTC,CASSQFDRAYEQYF
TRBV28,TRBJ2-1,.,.,TGTGCCAGCAGCCCCAGGGCAGGTAGCTCCTACAATGAGCAGTTCTTC,CASSPRAGSSYNEQFF
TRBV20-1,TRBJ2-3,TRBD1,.,TGCAGTGCCCGTGGACAGGGGTGGGCAGATACGCAGTATTTT,CSARGQGWADTQYF
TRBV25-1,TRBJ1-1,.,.,TGTGCCAGCAGTGACCCTCGACGGAACACTGAAGCTTTCTTT,CASSDPRRNTEAFF
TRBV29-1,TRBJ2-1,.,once,TGCAGCGTTGGGATCGTCACACAGAACATGTTCTTC,CSVGIVTQNMFF
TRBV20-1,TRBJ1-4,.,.,TGCAGTGCTAGTTTCCGTGAAAAACTGTTTTTT,CSASFREKLFF
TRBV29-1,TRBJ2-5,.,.,TGCAGCGGGCTCTCGGGACAGACCCAGTACTTC,CSGLSGQTQYF
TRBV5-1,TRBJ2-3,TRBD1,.,TGCGCCAGCAGCCCAGGGACAGACAGCACAGATACGCAGTATTTT,CASSPGTDSTDTQYF
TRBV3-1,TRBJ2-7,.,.,TGTGCCAGCAGCCCCTCAATAGTAGGGTACGAGCAGTACTTC,CASSPSIVGYEQYF
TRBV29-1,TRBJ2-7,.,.,TGCAGCGTTGGGATCGGACAAACTCTCTACGAGCAGTACTTC,CSVGIGQTLYEQYF
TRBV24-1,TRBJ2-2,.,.,TGTGCCACCAGTTGGGGGAACACCGGGGAGCTGTTTTTT,CATSWGNTGELFF
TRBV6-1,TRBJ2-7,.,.,TGTGCCAGCAAGACAGCGGAACGCGAGCAGTACTTC,CASKTAEREQYF
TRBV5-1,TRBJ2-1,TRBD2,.,TGCGCCAGCAGCCAGAGAGCCGGGACTAGCGGGGGGAATGAGCAGTTCTTC,CASSQRAGTSGGNEQFF
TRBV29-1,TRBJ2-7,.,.,TGCAGCGTTAGGTCAGGGTTCGAGCAGTACTTC,CSVRSGFEQYF
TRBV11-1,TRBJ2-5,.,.,TGTGCCAGCAGCTTAAGGGCGGGCAGCCGAAGCCAAGAGACCCAGTACTTC,CASSLRAGSRSQETQYF
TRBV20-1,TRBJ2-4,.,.,TGCAGTGCTAGAGTGGGGCAGCGATCTAACATTCAGTACTTC,CSARVGQRSNIQYF
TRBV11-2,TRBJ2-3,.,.,TGTGCCAGTGCACATTTGGGGGGCCCCACAGATACGCAGTATTTT,CASAHLGGPTDTQYF
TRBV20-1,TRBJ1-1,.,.,TGCAGTGCCCGACTCCGGGGGAACACTGAAGCTTTCTTT,CSARLRGNTEAFF
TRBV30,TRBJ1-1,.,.,TGTGCCTGGAGTGTTTCGGAAGTCACTGAAGCTTTCTTT,CAWSVSEVTEAFF
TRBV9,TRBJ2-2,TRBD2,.,TGTGCCAGCAGCGTGGGGCTAGCGGGGGCGCGTGGCACCGGGGAGCTGTTTTTT,CASSVGLAGARGTGELFF
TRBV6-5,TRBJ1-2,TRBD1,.,TGTGCCAGCAGTTGGGCCCTCGGGACAGGGGGAAGAAACTATGGCTACACCTTC,CASSWALGTGGRNYGYTF
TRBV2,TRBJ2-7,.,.,TGTGCCAGCAGTCTGGACAGAAGGACCACCGAGCAGTACTTC,CASSLDRRTTEQYF
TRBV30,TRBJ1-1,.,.,TGTGCCTGGAGTCGGGGGTTCTACACTGAAGCTTTCTTT,CAWSRGFYTEAFF
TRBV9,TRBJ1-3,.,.,TGTGCCAGCAGCCCTCGGGACTCCAACAGGGACACCATATATTTT,CASSPRDSNRDTIYF
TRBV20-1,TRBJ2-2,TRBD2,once,TGCAGTGCTTCGGGACTAGCGGGATCCGGGGAGCTGTTTTTT,CSASGLAGSGELFF
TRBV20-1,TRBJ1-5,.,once,TGCAGTGCTAGAGAGTCAGGGGTACGGGGTCAGCCCCAGCATTTT,CSARESGVRGQPQHF
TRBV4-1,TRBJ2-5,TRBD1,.,TGCGCCAGCAGCCAAGATCGTGGGGACAGGAGACAAGAGACCCAGTACTTC,CASSQDRGDRRQETQYF
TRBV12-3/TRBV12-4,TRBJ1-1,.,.,TGTGCCAGCAGTGGGTCCTCAAGGAGCACTGAAGCTTTCTTT,CASSGSSRSTEAFF
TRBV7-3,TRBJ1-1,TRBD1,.,TGTGCCAGCAGCTTAACGACAGGGGGCGAAGCTTTCTTT,CASSLTTGGEAFF
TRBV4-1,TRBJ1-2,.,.,TGCGCCAGCAGCCAAGTGCGAGGTTCTAACTATGGCTACACCTTC,CASSQVRGSNYGYTF
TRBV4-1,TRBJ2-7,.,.,TGCGCCAGCAGCCAAGATCTCAGGGGGGTCTACGAGCAGTACTTC,CASSQDLRGVYEQYF
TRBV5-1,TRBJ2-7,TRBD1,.,TGCGCCAGCAGCCGCCCCGGGACAGGGTTTAGCGAGCAGTACTTC,CASSRPGTGFSEQYF
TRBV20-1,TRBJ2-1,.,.,TGCAGTGCTCCAAATAAGGGGGGGACGGGCTATGAGCAGTTCTTC,CSAPNKGGTGYEQFF
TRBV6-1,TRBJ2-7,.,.,TGTGCCAGCAGTGAAGTGGGACTTACAAGTTGGGAGCAGTACTTC,CASSEVGLTSWEQYF
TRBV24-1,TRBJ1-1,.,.,TGTGCCACCAGTGTGGAGAACACTGAAGCTTTCTTT,CATSVENTEAFF
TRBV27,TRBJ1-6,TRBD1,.,TGTGCCAGCAGTTACCTACCGAGACAGGGAGGAGGAGCAGGGTCACCCCTCCACTTT,CASSYLPRQGGGAGSPLHF